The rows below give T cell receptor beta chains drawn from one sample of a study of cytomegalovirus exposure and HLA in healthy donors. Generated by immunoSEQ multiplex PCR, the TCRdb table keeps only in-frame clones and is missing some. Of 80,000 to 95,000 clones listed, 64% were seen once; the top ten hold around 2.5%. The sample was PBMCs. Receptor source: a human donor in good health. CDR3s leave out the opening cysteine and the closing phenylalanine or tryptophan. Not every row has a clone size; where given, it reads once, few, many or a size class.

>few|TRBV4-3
ASSQVWATDSGNTIY
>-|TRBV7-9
ASSLSESSYNEQF
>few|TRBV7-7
ASSPRTGELF
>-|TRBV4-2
ASSQVRAGGLETQY
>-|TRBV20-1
SARPTGEAF
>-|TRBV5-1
ASSLGQTLTYEQY
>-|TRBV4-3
ASSQELPDRGQGNTIY
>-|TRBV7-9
ASSLVPGAGANVLT
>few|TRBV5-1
ASSEAGGQETQY
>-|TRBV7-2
ASSSRGGTGELF
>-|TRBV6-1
ASSEARQGGAF
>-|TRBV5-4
ASSIGTSGGREQY
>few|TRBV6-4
ASSDSTGYGYT
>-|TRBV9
ASSSRDRGRVNTEAF
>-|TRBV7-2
ASSSLPVFDIDTGELF
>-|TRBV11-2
ASSSYWGGYEQY
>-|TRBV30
AWSKGTSSYNEQF